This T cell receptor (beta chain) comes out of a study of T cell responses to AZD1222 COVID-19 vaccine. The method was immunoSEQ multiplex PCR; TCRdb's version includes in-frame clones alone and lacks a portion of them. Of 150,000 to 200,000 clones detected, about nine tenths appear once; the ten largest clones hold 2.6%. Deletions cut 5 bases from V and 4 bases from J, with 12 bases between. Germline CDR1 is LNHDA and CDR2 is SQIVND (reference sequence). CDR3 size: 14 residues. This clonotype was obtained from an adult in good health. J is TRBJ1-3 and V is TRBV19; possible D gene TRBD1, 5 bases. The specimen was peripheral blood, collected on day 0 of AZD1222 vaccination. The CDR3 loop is CASSPQRDGNTIYF. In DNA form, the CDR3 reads TGTGCCAGTAGTCCCCAGAGGGACGGAAACACCATATATTTT. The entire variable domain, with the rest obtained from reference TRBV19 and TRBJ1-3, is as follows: DGGITQSPKYLFRKEGQNVTLSCEQNLNHDAMYWYRQDPGQGLRLIYYSQIVNDFQKGDIAEGYSVSREKKESFPLTVTSAQKNPTAFYLCASSPQRDGNTIYFGEGSWLTVV.